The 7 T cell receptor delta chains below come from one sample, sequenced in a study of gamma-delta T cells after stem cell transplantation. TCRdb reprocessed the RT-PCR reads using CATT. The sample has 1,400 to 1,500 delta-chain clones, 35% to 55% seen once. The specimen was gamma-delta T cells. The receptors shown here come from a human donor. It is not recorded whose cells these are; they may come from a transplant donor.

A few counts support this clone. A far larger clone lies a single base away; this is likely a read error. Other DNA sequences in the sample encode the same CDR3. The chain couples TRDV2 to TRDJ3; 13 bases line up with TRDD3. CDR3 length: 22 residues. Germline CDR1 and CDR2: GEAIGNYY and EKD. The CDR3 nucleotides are TGTGCCTGTGACACCGGAAGGAACTGGGGGATACGGCGACCCTGGGACACTCGACAGATGTTTTTC. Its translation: CACDTGRNWGIRRPWDTRQMFF.

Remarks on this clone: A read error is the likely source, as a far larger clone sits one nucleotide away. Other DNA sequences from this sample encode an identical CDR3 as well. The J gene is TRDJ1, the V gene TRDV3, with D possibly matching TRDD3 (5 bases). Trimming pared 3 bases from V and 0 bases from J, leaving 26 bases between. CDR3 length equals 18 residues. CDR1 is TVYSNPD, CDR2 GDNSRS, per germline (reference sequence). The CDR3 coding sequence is TGTGCCTTCCAATTCCGGGGAGTGCCATCCGATTACACCGATAAACTCATCTTT. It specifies CAFQFRGVPSDYTDKLIF.

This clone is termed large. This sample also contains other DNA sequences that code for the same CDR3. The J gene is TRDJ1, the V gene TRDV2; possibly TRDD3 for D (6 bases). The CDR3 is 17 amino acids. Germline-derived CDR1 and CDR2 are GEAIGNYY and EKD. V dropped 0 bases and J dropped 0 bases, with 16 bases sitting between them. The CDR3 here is CACDTSGIPPYTDKLIF. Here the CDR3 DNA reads TGTGCCTGTGACACCTCGGGGATCCCACCGTACACCGATAAACTCATCTTT.

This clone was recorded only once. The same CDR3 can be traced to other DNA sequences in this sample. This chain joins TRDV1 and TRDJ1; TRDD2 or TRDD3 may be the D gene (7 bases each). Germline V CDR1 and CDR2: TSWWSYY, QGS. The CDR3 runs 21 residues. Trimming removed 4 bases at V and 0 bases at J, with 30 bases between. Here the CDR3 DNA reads TGTGCTCTTGGGGGACATTTCCTACGTCGGGGGGATCTTAGATACACCGATAAACTCATCTTT. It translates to CALGGHFLRRGDLRYTDKLIF.

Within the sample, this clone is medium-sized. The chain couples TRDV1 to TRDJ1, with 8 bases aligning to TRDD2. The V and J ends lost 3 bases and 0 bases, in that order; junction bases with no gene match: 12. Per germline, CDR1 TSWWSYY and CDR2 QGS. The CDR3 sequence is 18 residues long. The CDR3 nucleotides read TGTGCTCTTGGGGAGCCACTTCCTACTGGCGCTTACACCGATAAACTCATCTTT. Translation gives CALGEPLPTGAYTDKLIF.

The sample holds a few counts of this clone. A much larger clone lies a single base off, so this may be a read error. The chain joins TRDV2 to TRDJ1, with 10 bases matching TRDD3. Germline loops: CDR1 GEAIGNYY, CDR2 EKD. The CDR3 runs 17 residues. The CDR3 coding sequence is TGTGCCTGTGGCACCGTATTGGGGGATACAAACACCGATAAACTCATCTTT. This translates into CACGTVLGDTNTDKLIF.

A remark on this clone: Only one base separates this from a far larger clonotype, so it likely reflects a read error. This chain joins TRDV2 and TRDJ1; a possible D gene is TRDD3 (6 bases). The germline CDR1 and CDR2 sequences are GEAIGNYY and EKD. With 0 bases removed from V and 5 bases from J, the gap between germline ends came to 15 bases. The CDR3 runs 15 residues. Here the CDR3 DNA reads TGTGCCTGTGACACCCGGACTGGGTTCAGGGATAAACTCATCTTT. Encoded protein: CACDTRTGFRDKLIF.